This T cell receptor beta chain was profiled in a study of control samples from healthy donors and cancer patients. Generated by immunoSEQ multiplex PCR, the TCRdb table keeps only in-frame clones and is missing some. The sample holds around 140,000 clones, 92% seen once. Trimming cost V 0 bases and J 0 bases; bases outside gene matches: 8. There are 19 residues in the CDR3. CDR1 is LGHNA, CDR2 YNFKEQ, per germline. The rearrangement uses TRBV4-2 and TRBJ2-2; TRBD2 matches at 9 bases. The sequence was obtained from a young man in good health. Sequencing was done on a sample of blood. This CDR3 is CASSQDRAGGGANTGELFF. The CDR3 DNA follows: TGTGCCAGCAGCCAAGATCGGGCTGGCGGGGGGGCGAACACCGGGGAGCTGTTTTTT.